This entry describes one T cell receptor (beta chain). Indicated treatment: some 19 received Ad26.COV2.S at low or high dose, single or two shots; about 5 received placebo; per-sample allocation not given. Samples were taken on day 63 after the first vaccine or placebo injection. An Ad26 vector carrying the Wuhan-strain SARS-CoV-2 spike served as the vaccine. Sequencing used immunoSEQ multiplex PCR; TCRdb keeps in-frame clones, though not all of them. The sample lists over 450,000 clones, 80% to 90% seen once, with 1.5% to 2% in the top ten. The sample comes from a study of Ad26.COV2.S vaccination and SARS-CoV-2 variants. Overall study context: The authors gave Ad26.COV2.S intramuscularly, either once or twice 56 days apart.

This CDR3 has 16 amino acids. Germline V CDR1 and CDR2: MNHNY, SVGAGI (reference sequence). The V end was cut by 5 bases, the J end by 4 bases, with 19 bases between. The sequencing used peripheral blood, collected in a trial of Ad26.COV2.S vaccine versus placebo. The clonotype originates from a person between 18 and 60 years old who received the Ad26.COV2.S COVID-19 vaccine or a placebo. The gene calls are TRBV6-6 and TRBJ2-3; D gene ambiguous. For the CDR3, the DNA is TGTGCCAGCAGTATCCGCACGTGGAGTCAGTCAGATACGCAGTATTTT. As protein: CASSIRTWSQSDTQYF.